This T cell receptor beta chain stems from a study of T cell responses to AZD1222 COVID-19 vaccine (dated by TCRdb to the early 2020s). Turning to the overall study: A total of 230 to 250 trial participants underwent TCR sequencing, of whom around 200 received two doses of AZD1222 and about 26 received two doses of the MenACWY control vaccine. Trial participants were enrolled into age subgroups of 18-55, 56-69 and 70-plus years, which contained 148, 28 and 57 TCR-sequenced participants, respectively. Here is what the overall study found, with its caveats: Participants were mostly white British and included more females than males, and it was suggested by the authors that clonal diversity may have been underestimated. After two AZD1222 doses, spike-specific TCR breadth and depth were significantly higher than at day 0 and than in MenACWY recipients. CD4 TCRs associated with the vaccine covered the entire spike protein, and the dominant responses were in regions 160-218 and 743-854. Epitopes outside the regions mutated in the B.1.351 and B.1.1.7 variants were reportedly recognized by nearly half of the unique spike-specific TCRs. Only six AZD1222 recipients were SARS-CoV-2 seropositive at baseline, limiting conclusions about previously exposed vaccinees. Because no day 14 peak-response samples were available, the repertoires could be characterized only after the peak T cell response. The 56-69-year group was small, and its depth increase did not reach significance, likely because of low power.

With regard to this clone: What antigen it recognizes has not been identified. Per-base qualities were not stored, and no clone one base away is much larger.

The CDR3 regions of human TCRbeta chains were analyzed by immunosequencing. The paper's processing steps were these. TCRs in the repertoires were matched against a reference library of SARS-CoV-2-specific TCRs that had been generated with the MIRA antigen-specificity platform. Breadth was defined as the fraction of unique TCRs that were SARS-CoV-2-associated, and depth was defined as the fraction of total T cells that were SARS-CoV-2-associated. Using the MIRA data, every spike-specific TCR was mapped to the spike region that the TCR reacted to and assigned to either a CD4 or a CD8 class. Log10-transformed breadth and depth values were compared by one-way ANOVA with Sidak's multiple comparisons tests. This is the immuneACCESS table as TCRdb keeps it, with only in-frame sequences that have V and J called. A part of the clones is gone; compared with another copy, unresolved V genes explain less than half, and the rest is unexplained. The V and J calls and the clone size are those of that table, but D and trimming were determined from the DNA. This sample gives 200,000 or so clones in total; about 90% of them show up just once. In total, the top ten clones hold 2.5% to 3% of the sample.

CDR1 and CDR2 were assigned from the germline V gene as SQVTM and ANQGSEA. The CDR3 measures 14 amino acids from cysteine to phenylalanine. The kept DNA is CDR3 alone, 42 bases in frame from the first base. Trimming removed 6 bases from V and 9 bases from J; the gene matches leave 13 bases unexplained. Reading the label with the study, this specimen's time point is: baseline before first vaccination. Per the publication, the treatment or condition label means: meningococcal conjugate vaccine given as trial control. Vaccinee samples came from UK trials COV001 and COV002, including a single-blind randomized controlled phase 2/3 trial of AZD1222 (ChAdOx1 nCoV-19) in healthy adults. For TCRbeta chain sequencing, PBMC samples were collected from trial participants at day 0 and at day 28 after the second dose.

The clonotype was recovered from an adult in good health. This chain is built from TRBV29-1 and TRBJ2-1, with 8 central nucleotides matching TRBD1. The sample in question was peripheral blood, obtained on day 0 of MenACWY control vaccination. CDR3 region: CSVAQTKTGVEQFF. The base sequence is TGCAGCGTGGCACAAACAAAGACAGGGGTTGAGCAGTTCTTC.